Listed here are 15 T cell receptor beta chains from one sample, sequenced in a study of T cells in narcolepsy. TCRdb's copy holds only in-frame clones and misses some; the assay was immunoSEQ multiplex PCR. The data contain under 35,000 clones, roughly four fifths of them singletons. The material sequenced was CD45RA- memory CD4+ T cells from PBMCs. The receptors derive from a human donor with narcolepsy.

The chain recombines TRBV7-7 with TRBJ2-2, with a weak D call TRBD2 (5 bases). V was pared by 1 base and J by 5 bases, with 8 bases between. The CDR3 extends over 14 amino acids. Germline V gives CDR1 SSHAT, CDR2 FNYEAQ (reference sequence). CDR3 sequence reads: CASSLVTGTGELFF. The DNA of the CDR3 is TGTGCCAGCAGCTTAGTTACGGGAACCGGGGAGCTGTTTTTT. The whole variable domain, filled in from reference TRBV7-7 and TRBJ2-2, reads GAGVSQSPRYKVTKRGQDVTLRCDPISSHATLYWYQQALGQGPEFLTYFNYEAQPDKSGLPSDRFSAERPEGSISTLTIQRTEQRDSAMYRCASSLVTGTGELFFGEGSRLTVL.

This chain connects TRBV11-2 to TRBJ1-2, with D possibly matching TRBD1 (5 bases). The CDR3 runs 14 residues. Germline V CDR1 and CDR2: SGHAT, FQNNGV. V lost 5 bases and J lost 3, with 13 bases in between. The CDR3 nucleotides are TGTGCCAGCAGCCAAGGGGCGGGACACTATGGCTACACCTTC. It specifies CASSQGAGHYGYTF.

The V call is TRBV5-1, the J call TRBJ2-5; D is uncertain. The CDR3 consists of 15 residues. Trimming took 4 bases from V and 0 from J, leaving 13 bases between them. Looked up from germline, CDR1 is SGHRS and CDR2 is YFSETQ. As DNA, the CDR3 is TGCGCCAGCAGCGTGCCGACACCAAACCAAGAGACCCAGTACTTC. Amino acids: CASSVPTPNQETQYF.

The rearrangement links TRBV5-6 to TRBJ2-5; D unresolved. V dropped 3 bases and J dropped 1 base, with 10 bases sitting between them. Germline values: CDR1 SGHDT, CDR2 YYEEEE. The CDR3 extends over 14 amino acids. This CDR3 is CASSSPLAQETQYF. CDR3 in DNA: TGTGCCAGCAGCTCCCCATTGGCCCAAGAGACCCAGTACTTC.

This clone was detected only once. CDR3 DNA sequence: TGCGCCAGCAGAGAGAGACTGCTAGGGCAGTTCTTC. It yields the protein CASRERLLGQFF. V and J are TRBV4-3 and TRBJ2-1, with no clear D. The CDR3 is 12 amino acids. CDR1 LGHNA and CDR2 YSLEER come from the germline V gene. V shed 6 bases and J shed 12 bases, with 15 bases lying between them.

J is TRBJ2-2 and V is TRBV2; 7 positions agree with TRBD1. CDR1 is SNHLY, CDR2 FYNNEI, per germline. The CDR3 runs to 14 residues. V lost 7 bases and J lost 6; bases outside the gene matches: 8. DNA for the CDR3: TGTGCCAGCACTCGGGACAGAGGATCCGGGGAGCTGTTTTTT. Translating gives CASTRDRGSGELFF.

The V call is TRBV11-1, the J call TRBJ1-6; D uncertain. Trimming cost V 3 bases and J 8 bases, with 11 bases left between them. The CDR3 length is 14 residues. In germline, CDR1 is SGHAT, CDR2 FQDESV (reference sequence). The DNA for the CDR3 is TGTGCCAGCAGCTTTAACCGTTGGGATTCACCCCTCCACTTT. Residues: CASSFNRWDSPLHF. The variable domain in full, with the rest retrieved from reference TRBV11-1 and TRBJ1-6, is EAEVAQSPRYKITEKSQAVAFWCDPISGHATLYWYRQILGQGPELLVQFQDESVVDDSQLPKDRFSAERLKGVDSTLKIQPAELGDSAMYLCASSFNRWDSPLHFGNGTRLTVT.

The chain uses TRBV19 and TRBJ2-7; the D gene is possibly TRBD1 (5 bases). This CDR3 has 13 residues. Per germline, CDR1 LNHDA and CDR2 SQIVND (reference sequence). Trimming shortened V by 5 bases and J by 7 bases, and 15 bases separated the two germline ends. CDR3 protein: CASSSYGRDEQYF. CDR3 DNA sequence: TGTGCCAGTAGTTCCTACGGCAGGGATGAGCAGTACTTC. The full variable domain, with the rest looked up from reference TRBV19 and TRBJ2-7, is DGGITQSPKYLFRKEGQNVTLSCEQNLNHDAMYWYRQDPGQGLRLIYYSQIVNDFQKGDIAEGYSVSREKKESFPLTVTSAQKNPTAFYLCASSSYGRDEQYFGPGTRLTVT.

The rearrangement links TRBV14 to TRBJ2-1, with D unresolved. Looked up from germline, CDR1 is SGHDN and CDR2 is FVKESK. Deletions cut 0 bases from V and 12 bases from J, with 9 bases between. The CDR3 length is 12 residues. DNA for the CDR3: TGTGCCAGCAGCCAAGAATTATTAAGGCAGTTCTTC. Translation gives CASSQELLRQFF.

Here the CDR3 DNA reads TGTGCCAGTAGTCCCGGGGGGGTTGCCTCTGGAAACACCATATATTTT. This gives the protein CASSPGGVASGNTIYF. The chain combines TRBV19 with TRBJ1-3; TRBD1 is a possible D gene (5 bases). Trimming removed 5 bases at V and 0 bases at J, with 14 bases between. This CDR3 region has 16 residues. Germline V gene sequence: CDR1 LNHDA, CDR2 SQIVND (reference sequence).

The count of this clone is one. The chain couples TRBV11-2 to TRBJ1-4; 7 bases agree with TRBD1. This CDR3 has 14 amino acids. The V and J ends lost 5 bases and 5 bases, in that order; junction bases with no gene match: 5. Germline CDR1 and CDR2: SGHAT and FQNNGV. CDR3 in amino acids: CASSPGQQNEKLFF. The CDR3 region has the DNA TGTGCCAGCAGCCCGGGACAGCAAAATGAAAAACTGTTTTTT.

V and J are TRBV4-1 and TRBJ2-1; 9 nucleotides align to TRBD2. Trimming removed 2 bases from V and 4 bases from J; junction bases left unmatched: 15. Germline V gives CDR1 MGHRA, CDR2 YSYEKL. This CDR3 spans 19 amino acids. This CDR3 is CASSQRAGTGTSLYNEQFF. The CDR3 coding sequence is TGCGCCAGCAGCCAAAGGGCGGGTACCGGGACTAGCTTGTACAATGAGCAGTTCTTC.

This clone was detected once. The J gene is TRBJ1-2, the V gene TRBV5-1, with D unresolved. Between the trimmed V and J ends, which lost 1 base and 10 bases, there was a span of 11 bases. The CDR3 runs 12 residues. The germline CDR1 and CDR2 sequences are SGHRS and YFSETQ. As DNA, the CDR3 is TGCGCCAGCAGCTTGTCAGTTGGTGACTACACCTTC. Translating it yields CASSLSVGDYTF.

J is TRBJ1-4 and V is TRBV30; D remains unclear. Germline assignment: CDR1 GTSNPN and CDR2 SVGIG (reference sequence). Deletions cut 2 bases from V and 7 bases from J, with 14 bases between. The CDR3 sequence is 14 residues long. CDR3: CAWSRTGRGEKLFF. The CDR3 bases are TGTGCCTGGAGTCGAACTGGACGGGGTGAAAAACTGTTTTTT.

CDR3 DNA: TGCGCCAGCAGCCAAGAAAGGGGGGGGCTTCTCGGCTACACCTTC. Translated: CASSQERGGLLGYTF. The J gene is TRBJ1-2, the V gene TRBV4-1; possibly TRBD1 for D (6 bases). Germline V gene sequence: CDR1 MGHRA, CDR2 YSYEKL. CDR3 size: 15 residues. V was shortened by 0 bases and J by 8 bases, with 16 bases between the two germline ends.